Listed below are T cell receptor beta chains from one sample, sequenced in a study of blood T cell repertoires in COVID-19. Only in-frame clones appear in the TCRdb table, and some are missing; sequencing was by immunoSEQ multiplex PCR. Altogether roughly 220,000 clones are present, 80% being singletons, with the ten largest covering around 5.4%. The sequenced sample was peripheral blood. These receptors originate from a woman in her 70s with acute or convalescent COVID-19. CDR3s leave out the opening cysteine and the closing phenylalanine or tryptophan.

v_call cdr3_aa
TRBV5-4 ASSRGGTSTDTQY
TRBV30 AWSVYTGGRTEAF
TRBV5-5 ASSLGLADSYEQY
TRBV28 ASSFGRSSYNEQF
TRBV28 ASSLVGDQPQH
TRBV10-3 AISESLAGVRADTQY
TRBV12-3/TRBV12-4 ASSFRRDTQY
TRBV28 ASSPTTAYGYT
TRBV5-4 ASSQTGGYGYT
TRBV3-1/TRBV3-2 ASSQDRATGELF
TRBV19 ASSQMAGSYEQY
TRBV5-8 ASSRSGGQPQH
TRBV2 ASSSAIGYT